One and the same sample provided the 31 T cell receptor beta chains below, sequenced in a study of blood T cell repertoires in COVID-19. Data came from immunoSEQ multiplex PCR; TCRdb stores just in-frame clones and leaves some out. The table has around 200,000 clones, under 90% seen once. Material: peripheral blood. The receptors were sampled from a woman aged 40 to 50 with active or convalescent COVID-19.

The CDR3: CASSRFGQGLFNYGYTF. CDR3 coding DNA: TGTGCCAGCAGCCGATTCGGACAGGGACTTTTTAACTATGGCTACACCTTC. The rearrangement uses TRBV28 and TRBJ1-2; TRBD1 agrees at 8 bases. V was pared by 6 bases and J by 1 base, with 13 bases of the junction left unmatched. The CDR3 is made up of 17 amino acids. Per the germline V gene, CDR1 is MDHEN and CDR2 is SYDVKM.

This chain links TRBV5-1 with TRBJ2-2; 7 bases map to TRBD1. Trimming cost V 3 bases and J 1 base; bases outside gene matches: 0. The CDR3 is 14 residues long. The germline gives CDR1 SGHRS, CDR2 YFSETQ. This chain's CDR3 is CASSWDRNTGELFF. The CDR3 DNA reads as TGCGCCAGCAGCTGGGACAGGAACACCGGGGAGCTGTTTTTT. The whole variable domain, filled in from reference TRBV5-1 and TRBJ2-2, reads KAGVTQTPRYLIKTRGQQVTLSCSPISGHRSVSWYQQTPGQGLQFLFEYFSETQRNKGNFPGRFSGRQFSNSRSEMNVSTLELGDSALYLCASSWDRNTGELFFGEGSRLTVL.

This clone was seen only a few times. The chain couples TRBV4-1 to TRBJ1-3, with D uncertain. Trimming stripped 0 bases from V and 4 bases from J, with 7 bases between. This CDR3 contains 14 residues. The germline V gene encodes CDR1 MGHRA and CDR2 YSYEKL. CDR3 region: CASSQELRGNTIYF. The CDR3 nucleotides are TGCGCCAGCAGCCAAGAACTCAGGGGAAACACCATATATTTT.

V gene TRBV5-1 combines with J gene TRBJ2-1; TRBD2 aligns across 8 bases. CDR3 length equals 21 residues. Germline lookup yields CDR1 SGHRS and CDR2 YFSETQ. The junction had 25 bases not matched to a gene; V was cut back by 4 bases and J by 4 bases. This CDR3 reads CASSPTDIRGGGLARYNEQFF. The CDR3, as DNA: TGCGCCAGCAGCCCCACCGATATCAGGGGAGGCGGACTAGCCCGATACAATGAGCAGTTCTTC.

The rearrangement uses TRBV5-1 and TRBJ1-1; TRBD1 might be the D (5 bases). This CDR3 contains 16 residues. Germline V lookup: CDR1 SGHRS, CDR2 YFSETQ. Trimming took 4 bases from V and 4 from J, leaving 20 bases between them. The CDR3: CASSPQKPGGSTEAFF. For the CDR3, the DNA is TGCGCCAGCAGCCCACAAAAACCGGGGGGGAGCACTGAAGCTTTCTTT.

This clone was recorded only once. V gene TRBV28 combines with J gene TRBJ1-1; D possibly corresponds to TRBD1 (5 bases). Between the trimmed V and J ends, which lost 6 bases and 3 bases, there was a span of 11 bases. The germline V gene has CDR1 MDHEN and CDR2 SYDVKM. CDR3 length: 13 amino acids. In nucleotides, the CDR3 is TGTGCCAGCAGAGGGGCGTTGGACACTGAAGCTTTCTTT. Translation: CASRGALDTEAFF.

The CDR3 loop is CASSRDRGRYGYTF. Here the CDR3 DNA reads TGTGCCAGCAGTCGGGACAGGGGAAGGTATGGCTACACCTTC. The rearrangement joins TRBV7-9 to TRBJ1-2; 10 bases match TRBD1. The CDR3 spans 14 residues. Germline CDR1 reads SEHNR; CDR2 reads FQNEAQ (reference sequence). The J segment lost 5 bases and the V segment lost 6 bases, leaving 6 bases of the junction unmatched.

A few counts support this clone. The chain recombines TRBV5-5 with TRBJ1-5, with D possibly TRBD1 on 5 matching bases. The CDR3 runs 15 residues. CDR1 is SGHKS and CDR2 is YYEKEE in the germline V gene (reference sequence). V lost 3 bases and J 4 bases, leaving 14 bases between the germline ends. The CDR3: CASSWGVRENQPQHF. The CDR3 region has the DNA TGTGCCAGCAGCTGGGGGGTCAGAGAGAATCAGCCCCAGCATTTT.

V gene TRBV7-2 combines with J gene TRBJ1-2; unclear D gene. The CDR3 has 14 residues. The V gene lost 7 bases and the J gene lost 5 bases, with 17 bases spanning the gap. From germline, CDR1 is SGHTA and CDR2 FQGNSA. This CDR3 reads CASISRAGPYGYTF. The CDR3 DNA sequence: TGTGCCAGCATATCGAGGGCTGGTCCGTATGGCTACACCTTC.

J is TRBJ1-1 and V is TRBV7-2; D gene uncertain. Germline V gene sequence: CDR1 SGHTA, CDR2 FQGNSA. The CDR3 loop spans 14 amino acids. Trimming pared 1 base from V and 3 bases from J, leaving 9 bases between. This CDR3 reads CASSLGQVYTEAFF. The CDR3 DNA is TGTGCCAGCAGCTTAGGTCAGGTATACACTGAAGCTTTCTTT.

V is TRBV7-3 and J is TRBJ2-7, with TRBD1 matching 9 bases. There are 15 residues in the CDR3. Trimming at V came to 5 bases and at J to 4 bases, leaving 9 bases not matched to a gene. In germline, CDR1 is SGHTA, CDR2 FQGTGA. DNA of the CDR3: TGTGCCAGCAGCCTAGCCGGGACAGGGTTTTACGAGCAGTACTTC. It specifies CASSLAGTGFYEQYF.

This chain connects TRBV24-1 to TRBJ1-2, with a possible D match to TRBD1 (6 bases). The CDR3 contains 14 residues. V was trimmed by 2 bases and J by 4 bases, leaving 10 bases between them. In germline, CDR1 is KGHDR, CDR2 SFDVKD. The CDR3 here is CATSDSGQFYGYTF. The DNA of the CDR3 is TGTGCCACCAGTGATTCAGGACAGTTCTATGGCTACACCTTC.

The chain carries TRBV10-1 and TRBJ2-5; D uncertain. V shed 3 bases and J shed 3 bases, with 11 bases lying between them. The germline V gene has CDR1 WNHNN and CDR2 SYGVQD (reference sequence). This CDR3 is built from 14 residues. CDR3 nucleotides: TGCGCCAGCAGTGATGGGCCAGGAAAAGAGACCCAGTACTTC. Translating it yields CASSDGPGKETQYF.

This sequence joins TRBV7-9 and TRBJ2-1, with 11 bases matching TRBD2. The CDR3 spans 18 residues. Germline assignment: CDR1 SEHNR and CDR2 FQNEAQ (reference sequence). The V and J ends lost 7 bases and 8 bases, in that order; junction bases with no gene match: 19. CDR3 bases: TGTGCCAGCATAGCGCGGTTACTAGCGGGAGCCTTAATCGATGAGCAGTTCTTC. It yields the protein CASIARLLAGALIDEQFF.

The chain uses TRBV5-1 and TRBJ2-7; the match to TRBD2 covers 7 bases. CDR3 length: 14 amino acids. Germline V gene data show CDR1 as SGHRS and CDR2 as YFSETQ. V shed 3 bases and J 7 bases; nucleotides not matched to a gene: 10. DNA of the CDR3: TGCGCCAGCAGCTACCGGGGGGACCCCTTGGAGCAGTACTTC. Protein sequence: CASSYRGDPLEQYF.

In DNA, the CDR3 is TGTGCCAGCAGCTCACCCGAGGGTGGTGAGCAGTTCTTC. It encodes CASSSPEGGEQFF. V and J are TRBV7-9 and TRBJ2-1, with a tentative D call TRBD2 (5 bases). The V and J ends lost 4 bases and 9 bases respectively, with 13 bases between them. The germline V gene encodes CDR1 SEHNR and CDR2 FQNEAQ (reference sequence). The CDR3 loop spans 13 amino acids.

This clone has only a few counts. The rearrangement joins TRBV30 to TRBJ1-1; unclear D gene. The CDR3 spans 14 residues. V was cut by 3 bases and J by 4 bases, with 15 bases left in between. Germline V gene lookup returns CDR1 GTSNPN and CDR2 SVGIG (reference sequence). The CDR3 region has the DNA TGTGCCTGGAGGGCCATCCCGCGGGGCACTGAAGCTTTCTTT. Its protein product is CAWRAIPRGTEAFF. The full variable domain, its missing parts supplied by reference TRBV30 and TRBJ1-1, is SQTIHQWPATLVQPVGSPLSLECTVEGTSNPNLYWYRQAAGRGLQLLFYSVGIGQISSEVPQNLSASRPQDRQFILSSKKLLLSDSGFYLCAWRAIPRGTEAFFGQGTRLTVV.

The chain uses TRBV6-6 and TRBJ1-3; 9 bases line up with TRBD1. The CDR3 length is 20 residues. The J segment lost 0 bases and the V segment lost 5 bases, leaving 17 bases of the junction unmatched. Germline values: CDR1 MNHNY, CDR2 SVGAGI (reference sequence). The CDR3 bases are TGTGCCAGCAGTCAACAATTACCGGGACAGGGCTTCCTCTCTGGAAACACCATATATTTT. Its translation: CASSQQLPGQGFLSGNTIYF.

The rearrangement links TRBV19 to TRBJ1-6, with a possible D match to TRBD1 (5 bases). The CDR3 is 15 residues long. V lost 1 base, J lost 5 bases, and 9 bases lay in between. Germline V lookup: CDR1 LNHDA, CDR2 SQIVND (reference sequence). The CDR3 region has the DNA TGTGCCAGTAGTATAGGACAGTCGGATAATTCACCCCTCCACTTT. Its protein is CASSIGQSDNSPLHF.

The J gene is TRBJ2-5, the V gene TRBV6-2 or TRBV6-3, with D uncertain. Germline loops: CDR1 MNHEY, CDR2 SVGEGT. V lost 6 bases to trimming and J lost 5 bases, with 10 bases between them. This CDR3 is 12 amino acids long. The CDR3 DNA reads TGTGCCAGCAGCCCGAGCCGGGAGACCCAGTACTTC. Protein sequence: CASSPSRETQYF.

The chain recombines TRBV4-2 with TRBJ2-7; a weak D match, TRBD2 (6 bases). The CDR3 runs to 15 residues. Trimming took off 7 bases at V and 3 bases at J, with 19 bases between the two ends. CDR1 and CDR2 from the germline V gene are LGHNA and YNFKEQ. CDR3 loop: CASTQAGGTFYEQYF. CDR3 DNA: TGTGCCAGCACCCAGGCTGGGGGGACCTTCTACGAGCAGTACTTC.

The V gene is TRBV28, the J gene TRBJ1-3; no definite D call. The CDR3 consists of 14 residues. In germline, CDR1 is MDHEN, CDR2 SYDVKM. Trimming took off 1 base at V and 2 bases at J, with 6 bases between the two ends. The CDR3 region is CASSLSGAGNTIYF. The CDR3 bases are TGTGCCAGCAGTTTATCAGGCGCTGGAAACACCATATATTTT.

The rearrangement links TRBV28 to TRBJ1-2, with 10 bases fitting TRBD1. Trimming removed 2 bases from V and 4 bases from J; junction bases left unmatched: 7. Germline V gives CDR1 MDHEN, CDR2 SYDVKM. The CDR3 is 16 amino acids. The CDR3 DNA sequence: TGTGCCAGCAGTTTAGGAGGACAGGGGGTCGGCTATGGCTACACCTTC. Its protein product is CASSLGGQGVGYGYTF.

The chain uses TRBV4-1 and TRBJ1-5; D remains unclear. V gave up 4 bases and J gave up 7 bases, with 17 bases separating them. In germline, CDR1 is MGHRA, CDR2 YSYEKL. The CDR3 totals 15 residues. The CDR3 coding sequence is TGCGCCAGCAGCCCCCGGGAGGCGGGAGGACAGCCCCAGCATTTT. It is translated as CASSPREAGGQPQHF.

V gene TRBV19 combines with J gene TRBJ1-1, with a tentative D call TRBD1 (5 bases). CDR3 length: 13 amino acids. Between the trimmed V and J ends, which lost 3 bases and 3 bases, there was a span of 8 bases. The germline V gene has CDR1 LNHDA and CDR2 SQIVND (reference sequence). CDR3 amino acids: CASSIGGYTEAFF. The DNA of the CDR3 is TGTGCCAGTAGTATTGGGGGGTACACTGAAGCTTTCTTT.

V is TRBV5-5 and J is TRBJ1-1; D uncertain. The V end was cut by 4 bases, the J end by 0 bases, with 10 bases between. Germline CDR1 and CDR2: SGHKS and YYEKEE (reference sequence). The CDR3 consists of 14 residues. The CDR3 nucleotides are TGTGCCAGCAGCATCAGGTACATGAACACTGAAGCTTTCTTT. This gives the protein CASSIRYMNTEAFF. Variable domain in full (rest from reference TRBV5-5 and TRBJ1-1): DAGVTQSPTHLIKTRGQQVTLRCSPISGHKSVSWYQQVLGQGPQFIFQYYEKEERGRGNFPDRFSARQFPNYSSELNVNALLLGDSALYLCASSIRYMNTEAFFGQGTRLTVV.

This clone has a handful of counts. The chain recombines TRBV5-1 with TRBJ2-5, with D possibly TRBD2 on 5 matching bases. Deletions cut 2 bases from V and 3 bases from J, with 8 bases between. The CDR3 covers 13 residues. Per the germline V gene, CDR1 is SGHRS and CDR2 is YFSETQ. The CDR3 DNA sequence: TGCGCCAGCAGCTTTGCCGGGGAAGAGACCCAGTACTTC. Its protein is CASSFAGEETQYF.

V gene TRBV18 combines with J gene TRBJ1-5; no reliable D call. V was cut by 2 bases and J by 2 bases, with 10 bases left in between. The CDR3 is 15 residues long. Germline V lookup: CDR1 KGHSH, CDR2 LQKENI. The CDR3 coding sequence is TGTGCCAGCTCACCATCGGGAGGCGGCAATCAGCCCCAGCATTTT. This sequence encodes CASSPSGGGNQPQHF.

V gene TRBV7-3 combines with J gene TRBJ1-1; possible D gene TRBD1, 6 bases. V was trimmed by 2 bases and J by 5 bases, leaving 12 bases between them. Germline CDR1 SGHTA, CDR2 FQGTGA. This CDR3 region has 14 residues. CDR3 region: CASSLPGGRTEAFF. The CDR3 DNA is TGTGCCAGCAGCTTACCGGGGGGCAGGACTGAAGCTTTCTTT.

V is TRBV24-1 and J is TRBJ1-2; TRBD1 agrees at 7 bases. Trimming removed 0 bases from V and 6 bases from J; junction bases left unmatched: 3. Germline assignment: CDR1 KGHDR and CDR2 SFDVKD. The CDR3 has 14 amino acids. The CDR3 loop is CATSDLETGNGYTF. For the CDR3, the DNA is TGTGCCACCAGTGATTTGGAGACAGGGAATGGCTACACCTTC.

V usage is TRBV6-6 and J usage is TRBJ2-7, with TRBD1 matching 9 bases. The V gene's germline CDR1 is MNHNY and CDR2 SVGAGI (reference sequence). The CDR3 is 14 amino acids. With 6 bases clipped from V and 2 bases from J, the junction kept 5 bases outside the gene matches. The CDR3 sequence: CASSPGQGTYEQYF. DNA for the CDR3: TGTGCCAGCAGCCCCGGACAGGGGACCTACGAGCAGTACTTC.